One and the same sample provided the 15 T cell receptor beta chains below, sequenced in a study of control samples from healthy donors and cancer patients. This table comes from immunoSEQ multiplex PCR, and its TCRdb copy is limited to in-frame clones, with some not included. The sample contains approximately 160,000 clones, about 93% of which appear only once. The specimen sequenced was blood. The origin of the receptors is a woman between 25 and 40 years old in good health.

This chain links TRBV24-1 with TRBJ1-5; maybe TRBD1 (5 bases). Trimming pared 5 bases from V and 3 bases from J, leaving 16 bases between. The germline V gene has CDR1 KGHDR and CDR2 SFDVKD. The CDR3 is 16 residues long. The CDR3 sequence is CATSASTQGNNQPQHF. CDR3 in DNA: TGTGCCACCAGTGCCTCGACCCAGGGTAACAATCAGCCCCAGCATTTT.

In its sample, this clone was seen once. The chain recombines TRBV18 with TRBJ2-3, with 12 bases identical to TRBD2. The CDR3 runs to 23 residues. V lost 5 bases to trimming and J lost 2 bases; unmatched junction nucleotides: 26. Germline loops: CDR1 KGHSH, CDR2 LQKENI. CDR3 sequence reads: CASSKNPLSSGRALIGTTDTQYF. The CDR3 coding sequence is TGTGCCAGCTCAAAAAACCCCCTCTCTAGCGGGAGGGCCCTTATCGGAACCACAGATACGCAGTATTTT.

The chain has TRBV7-9 and TRBJ1-2; no definite D call. This CDR3 has 12 residues. The V end lost 4 bases, the J end lost 12 bases, and 15 bases lay between the germline ends. Germline CDR1 is SEHNR and CDR2 is FQNEAQ (reference sequence). In nucleotides, the CDR3 is TGTGCCAGCAGCTCCCGGACTGAGTTCCACACCTTC. Translating gives CASSSRTEFHTF.

The gene calls are TRBV25-1 and TRBJ2-1; 7 positions match TRBD2. V was pared by 5 bases and J by 3 bases, with 1 base of the junction left unmatched. Germline V gene lookup returns CDR1 MGHDK and CDR2 SYGVNS. CDR3 size: 13 residues. CDR3 residues: CASSSGDYNEQFF. CDR3 in DNA: TGTGCCAGCAGTAGCGGGGACTACAATGAGCAGTTCTTC.

This clone was seen just once. The chain combines TRBV7-9 with TRBJ1-6; TRBD1 matches at 7 bases. This CDR3 has 16 amino acids. CDR1 SEHNR and CDR2 FQNEAQ come from the germline V gene (reference sequence). The V segment lost 5 bases and the J segment 15 bases; nucleotides outside the gene matches: 19. The CDR3 loop is CASSVTGAPIVGGLHF. The CDR3 DNA reads TGTGCCAGCAGCGTCACAGGGGCCCCTATTGTGGGTGGCCTCCACTTT.

Details on this clone: This specimen includes other DNA sequences encoding the same CDR3. The chain links TRBV4-2 to TRBJ2-1; TRBD2 agrees at 9 bases. The CDR3 covers 15 residues. With V trimmed by 0 bases and J by 3 bases, 0 bases remained unmatched. Looked up from germline, CDR1 is LGHNA and CDR2 is YNFKEQ. CDR3 residues: CASSQDSGSYNEQFF. The DNA for the CDR3 is TGTGCCAGCAGCCAAGATAGCGGGAGCTACAATGAGCAGTTCTTC.

The chain recombines TRBV9 with TRBJ2-1; possible D gene TRBD1, 5 bases. V dropped 1 base and J dropped 7 bases, with 9 bases sitting between them. This CDR3 is 13 amino acids long. CDR1 is SGDLS, CDR2 YYNGEE, per germline. In nucleotides, the CDR3 is TGTGCCAGCAGCGTAAGGGGCAGGAATGAGCAGTTCTTC. It translates to CASSVRGRNEQFF.

The chain recombines TRBV20-1 with TRBJ2-1, with 12 bases matching TRBD2. Per the germline V gene, CDR1 is DFQATT and CDR2 is SNEGSKA (reference sequence). The CDR3 is 20 amino acids. V dropped 3 bases and J dropped 0; count of bases not matched to a gene: 15. DNA of the CDR3: TGCAGTGCTAGTCCACAACCGGGACTAGCGGGTTATAGCTCCTACAATGAGCAGTTCTTC. Translated, it gives CSASPQPGLAGYSSYNEQFF.

CDR3 residues: CAISGDSQPQHF. In DNA, the CDR3 is TGTGCCATCAGTGGAGACAGTCAGCCCCAGCATTTT. The chain combines TRBV10-3 with TRBJ1-5, with D tentatively TRBD1 (5 bases). Germline V gene data show CDR1 as ENHRY and CDR2 as SYGVKD. The ends were cut back, 4 bases at V and 6 bases at J, with 7 bases in the middle. CDR3 length: 12 residues.

This clone was found a few times. The CDR3 region is CASSLEVANTEAFF. CDR3 sequence (DNA): TGTGCCAGCAGCTTAGAGGTGGCAAACACTGAAGCTTTCTTT. The chain employs TRBV7-9 and TRBJ1-1; D is ambiguous. The ends were cut back, 1 base at V and 2 bases at J, with 8 bases in the middle. The CDR3 has 14 amino acids. Per germline, CDR1 SEHNR and CDR2 FQNEAQ (reference sequence).

The genes are TRBV28 and TRBJ2-7; tentatively, D is TRBD2 (5 bases). Germline CDR1 is MDHEN and CDR2 is SYDVKM. CDR3 length: 14 amino acids. V was trimmed by 6 bases and J by 2 bases, leaving 14 bases between them. The CDR3: CASRATGSTYEQYF. The CDR3 bases are TGTGCCAGCAGGGCTACGGGGTCTACCTACGAGCAGTACTTC.

The chain uses TRBV7-2 and TRBJ2-7; D is undetermined. V was cut by 4 bases and J by 3 bases, with 10 bases left in between. The CDR3 consists of 13 residues. The germline gives CDR1 SGHTA, CDR2 FQGNSA. The CDR3 protein is CASSSPPLYEQYF. The DNA of the CDR3 is TGTGCCAGCAGCTCTCCACCCCTCTACGAGCAGTACTTC.

This clone has a handful of counts. DNA for the CDR3: TGTGCCAGCAGCCAAGAACTAGCGGGAGGGCCCTCGAAAGAGACCCAGTACTTC. It is translated as CASSQELAGGPSKETQYF. The rearrangement joins TRBV4-2 to TRBJ2-5, with TRBD2 matching over 13 bases. With 0 bases clipped from V and 3 bases from J, the junction kept 7 bases outside the gene matches. The germline CDR1 and CDR2 sequences are LGHNA and YNFKEQ. This CDR3 is built from 18 residues.

The chain employs TRBV10-3 and TRBJ1-5; TRBD1 matches 11 bases. The CDR3 contains 14 residues. Germline loops: CDR1 ENHRY, CDR2 SYGVKD. J was trimmed by 1 base and V by 10 bases; bases with no gene match: 3. DNA of the CDR3: TGTGCCAGCGGACAGGGGGCGAGCAATCAGCCCCAGCATTTT. Its translation: CASGQGASNQPQHF.

This chain connects TRBV20-1 to TRBJ1-2; a weak D match, TRBD1 (6 bases). CDR3 length equals 14 residues. Germline loops: CDR1 DFQATT, CDR2 SNEGSKA (reference sequence). The V and J ends lost 6 bases and 4 bases respectively, with 18 bases between them. DNA of the CDR3: TGCAGTGCGAGTAGGGACACTGGTAGCTATGGCTACACCTTC. As protein: CSASRDTGSYGYTF.